The entry below gives a single T cell receptor beta chain sequence along with its context. Using immunoSEQ multiplex PCR, the repertoire was profiled, and TCRdb retains in-frame clones only, with some absent. This table holds 65,000 to 95,000 clones, 70% to 90% found once. The sample belongs to a study of OX40 agonist ivuxolimab in advanced cancers. The CDR3 consists of 14 residues. V gave up 1 base and J gave up 5 bases, with 11 bases separating them. The germline V gene has CDR1 SGHTA and CDR2 FQGNSA. The rearrangement uses TRBV7-2 and TRBJ2-5; tentatively, D is TRBD2 (5 bases). This receptor was identified in an adult with an advanced solid tumor such as melanoma, head and neck, liver or kidney cancer. The sample consisted of CD4+ or CD8+ T cells sorted from blood, taken in a trial of the OX40 agonist ivuxolimab. This chain's CDR3 is CASSLGTGTETQYF. As DNA, the CDR3 is TGTGCCAGCAGCTTAGGAACGGGAACGGAGACCCAGTACTTC.